These 16 T cell receptor beta chains came from one sample sequenced in a study of CD8 T cells in Susac syndrome. Random hexamers were used to reverse transcribe the RNA input (roughly 0.5 to 1 ug). Via MiXCR, TCRdb re-called the immunoSEQ multiplex PCR reads, giving one row per CDR3 protein. The top ten hold approximately 0.1% of the sample, which has about 71,000 distinct CDR3 sequences, just over 95% seen once. The sequencing input was CD4+ T cells from PBMCs. Receptor source: a human donor with multiple sclerosis.

The chain combines TRBV28 with TRBJ1-5, with 9 bases matching TRBD1. The CDR3 is 16 residues long. Germline loops: CDR1 MDHEN, CDR2 SYDVKM. The junction had 9 bases not matched to a gene; V was cut back by 5 bases and J by 4 bases. The CDR3 protein is CASSPSTGGANQPQHF. The CDR3 DNA sequence: TGTGCCAGCAGTCCATCCACAGGGGGCGCGAATCAGCCCCAGCATTTT.

This clonotype was observed a single time. The J gene is TRBJ1-6, the V gene TRBV4-1; D not resolved. CDR1 is MGHRA and CDR2 is YSYEKL in the germline V gene. Trimming took 0 bases from V and 0 from J, leaving 12 bases between them. This CDR3 is 18 amino acids long. This CDR3 reads CASSQESGRDSYNSPLHF. As DNA, the CDR3 is TGCGCCAGCAGCCAAGAGAGCGGACGCGACTCCTATAATTCACCCCTCCACTTT.

V gene TRBV5-1 combines with J gene TRBJ1-6, with D uncertain. Trimming cost V 0 bases and J 8 bases, with 6 bases left between them. CDR1 and CDR2 (germline): SGHRS, YFSETQ. CDR3 size: 13 residues. As DNA, the CDR3 is TGCGCCAGCAGCTTGGCCGCGGATTCACCCCTCCACTTT. This sequence encodes CASSLAADSPLHF.

The gene calls are TRBV28 and TRBJ2-7, with D possibly matching TRBD1 (5 bases). Germline V gene lookup returns CDR1 MDHEN and CDR2 SYDVKM. V lost 6 bases and J 0 bases, leaving 6 bases between the germline ends. The CDR3 loop spans 12 amino acids. This chain's CDR3 is CASRDISYEQYF. The CDR3 DNA follows: TGTGCCAGCAGGGACATCTCCTACGAGCAGTACTTC.

V and J are TRBV19 and TRBJ1-5, with D maybe TRBD1 (6 bases). Trimming took off 9 bases at V and 5 bases at J, with 14 bases between the two ends. CDR3 length equals 13 residues. Per the germline V gene, CDR1 is LNHDA and CDR2 is SQIVND (reference sequence). This chain's CDR3 is CASLGTPDQPQHF. CDR3 coding DNA: TGTGCCAGCCTCGGGACACCTGATCAGCCCCAGCATTTT.

The chain employs TRBV6-2 or TRBV6-3 and TRBJ2-7; 8 nucleotides line up with TRBD1. The CDR3 has 14 amino acids. V lost 8 bases to trimming and J lost 2 bases; unmatched junction nucleotides: 8. Germline V gene sequence: CDR1 MNHEY, CDR2 SVGEGT. Here the CDR3 reads CASDNRGSPYEQYF. As DNA, the CDR3 is TGTGCCAGCGACAACAGGGGGTCCCCCTACGAGCAGTACTTC.

The V gene is TRBV3-1, the J gene TRBJ2-5; either TRBD1 or TRBD2 may fit D (5 bases each). In germline, CDR1 is LGHDT, CDR2 YNNKEL (reference sequence). The CDR3 loop spans 14 amino acids. Trimming took off 6 bases at V and 5 bases at J, with 16 bases between the two ends. The CDR3 coding sequence is TGTGCCAGCAGAACCGGGACGGTTCTCGAGACCCAGTACTTC. Its translation is CASRTGTVLETQYF.

V usage is TRBV7-6 and J usage is TRBJ1-5; 7 nucleotides agree with TRBD1. Germline CDR1 is SGHVS and CDR2 is FNYEAQ. V was pared by 5 bases and J by 4 bases, with 2 bases of the junction left unmatched. This CDR3 is built from 13 residues. CDR3 in amino acids: CASSGDSNQPQHF. The CDR3 DNA sequence: TGTGCCAGCAGCGGGGACAGTAATCAGCCCCAGCATTTT.

V and J are TRBV20-1 and TRBJ1-4; 8 bases line up with TRBD1. J gave up 8 bases and V 1 base, and 12 bases lay outside the gene matches. The CDR3 is 16 amino acids. From germline, CDR1 is DFQATT and CDR2 SNEGSKA (reference sequence). This CDR3 is CSARGLAGGRKEKLFF. CDR3 bases: TGCAGTGCTAGAGGGCTCGCAGGGGGCAGGAAAGAAAAACTGTTTTTT.

The J gene is TRBJ2-2, the V gene TRBV15; D unclear. V was cut by 0 bases and J by 0 bases, with 8 bases left in between. Germline V gene lookup returns CDR1 LNHNV and CDR2 YYDKDF (reference sequence). The CDR3 totals 16 residues. The CDR3 protein is CATSREERANTGELFF. In nucleotides, the CDR3 is TGTGCCACCAGCAGAGAGGAAAGGGCGAACACCGGGGAGCTGTTTTTT.

V gene TRBV18 combines with J gene TRBJ2-1; TRBD1 aligns across 11 bases. This CDR3 has 15 residues. Germline trimming cut 4 bases from V and 4 bases from J; bases unmatched to any gene: 3. The germline gives CDR1 KGHSH, CDR2 LQKENI. CDR3 sequence: CASSLGTGGYNEQFF. CDR3 in DNA: TGTGCCAGCTCACTCGGGACAGGGGGATACAATGAGCAGTTCTTC.

This chain joins TRBV24-1 and TRBJ2-3; TRBD2 matches at 8 bases. Looked up from germline, CDR1 is KGHDR and CDR2 is SFDVKD. This CDR3 comprises 14 residues. Trimming took 12 bases from V and 5 from J; bases not matched to a gene: 12. The CDR3 DNA follows: TGTGCCGTTGCCGGCGGGGGGTCAGGAGATACGCAGTATTTT. This translates into CAVAGGGSGDTQYF.

This clonotype was seen once. This chain joins TRBV5-4 and TRBJ2-1; D is perhaps TRBD2 (6 bases). Trimming cost V 4 bases and J 4 bases, with 18 bases left between them. Germline CDR1 and CDR2: SGHNT and YYREEE (reference sequence). The CDR3 has 16 amino acids. The CDR3 spells CASSPAGRAEYNEQFF. The CDR3, as DNA: TGTGCCAGCAGCCCGGCGGGGAGAGCAGAGTACAATGAGCAGTTCTTC.

This clonotype was recorded once. This CDR3 is CASSQGRGYSPLHF. Written as DNA, the CDR3 is TGTGCCAGCAGCCAAGGGCGGGGGTATTCACCCCTCCACTTT. V gene TRBV3-1 combines with J gene TRBJ1-6; D may be TRBD1 (5 bases). The CDR3 loop spans 14 amino acids. V was shortened by 1 base and J by 8 bases, with 9 bases between the two germline ends. Germline assignment: CDR1 LGHDT and CDR2 YNNKEL (reference sequence).

The CDR3 DNA sequence: TGTGCCAGCAGCGTAGCGAGCGGGGCCTTCCTCTACGAGCAGTACTTC. It encodes CASSVASGAFLYEQYF. This rearrangement joins TRBV9 to TRBJ2-7; TRBD2 aligns across 7 bases. Germline lookup yields CDR1 SGDLS and CDR2 YYNGEE. V shed 0 bases and J 3 bases; nucleotides not matched to a gene: 9. The CDR3 consists of 16 residues.

The V gene is TRBV2, the J gene TRBJ1-5, with 8 bases that match TRBD1. Trimming at V came to 7 bases and at J to 10 bases, leaving 9 bases not matched to a gene. Per germline, CDR1 SNHLY and CDR2 FYNNEI. This CDR3 has 13 amino acids. The CDR3 reads CASTGQGSSPQHF. CDR3 DNA sequence: TGTGCCAGCACAGGACAGGGCTCCAGCCCCCAGCATTTT.